The 16 T cell receptor beta chains below were found in one sample sequenced in a study of shared clonotypes between healthy human individuals (dated by TCRdb to 2019 to 2021). Receptors were amplified or captured by the immunoSEQ multiplex PCR assay. TCRdb holds this immuneACCESS table with in-frame rearrangements only. Some clones are missing; in checked studies, unresolved V genes explain under half, and the rest has no known cause. Recorded for this sample are 1,500,000 or so clones; approximately 98.5% of them occurred a single time. The ten largest clones capture over 0.3% of the sample. The sequenced material came from naive CD4+ T cells sorted from blood. In light of the paper, this sample's cell subset or site label describes: CD45RA+ positively selected. These receptors originate from a man aged 25-40 years in good health.

This sequence joins TRBV5-4 and TRBJ2-5, with a tentative D call TRBD1 (6 bases). This CDR3 comprises 14 residues. Germline CDR1 and CDR2: SGHNT and YYREEE (reference sequence). V was clipped by 1 base and J by 5 bases, with 12 bases between them. The CDR3 nucleotides read TGTGCCAGCAGCTTGTGGCAGGGGACGGAGACCCAGTACTTC. Protein: CASSLWQGTETQYF.

The chain uses TRBV6-6 and TRBJ1-1; no reliable D call. The CDR3 consists of 13 residues. Per germline, CDR1 MNHNY and CDR2 SVGAGI (reference sequence). The ends were cut back, 6 bases at V and 1 base at J, with 9 bases in the middle. The CDR3 region is CASRPPQNTEAFF. The CDR3, as DNA: TGTGCCAGCAGACCACCCCAGAACACTGAAGCTTTCTTT.

The gene calls are TRBV30 and TRBJ1-1, with D perhaps TRBD1 (5 bases). The V end was cut by 1 base, the J end by 0 bases, with 12 bases between. The CDR3 is 15 residues long. Per the germline V gene, CDR1 is GTSNPN and CDR2 is SVGIG (reference sequence). The CDR3 coding sequence is TGTGCCTGGAGTGCCGCAGGGTACATGAACACTGAAGCTTTCTTT. Residues: CAWSAAGYMNTEAFF.

A single count supports this clone. V is TRBV28 and J is TRBJ1-2; 7 bases map to TRBD1. The V gene's germline CDR1 is MDHEN and CDR2 SYDVKM. After removal of 2 bases from V and 6 bases from J, the junction contained 3 bases not matched to a gene. This CDR3 contains 13 residues. The CDR3 protein is CASSLGRGDGYTF. In DNA, the CDR3 is TGTGCCAGCAGTTTAGGCAGGGGGGATGGCTACACCTTC.

V usage is TRBV28 and J usage is TRBJ1-1; TRBD1 aligns across 7 bases. Germline CDR1 is MDHEN and CDR2 is SYDVKM. The CDR3 is 13 amino acids. Unmatched junction bases numbered 6, after V lost 8 bases and J lost 3 bases. The CDR3: CASWRQGYTEAFF. CDR3 in DNA: TGTGCCAGCTGGCGACAGGGTTACACTGAAGCTTTCTTT.

J is TRBJ2-6 and V is TRBV7-9; no reliable D call. Germline CDR1 reads SEHNR; CDR2 reads FQNEAQ (reference sequence). The CDR3 runs to 12 residues. Trimming shortened V by 7 bases and J by 4 bases, and 5 bases separated the two germline ends. As DNA, the CDR3 is TGTGCCAGCACCGCCGGGGCCAACGTCCTGACTTTC. This codes for CASTAGANVLTF.

The gene calls are TRBV6-1 and TRBJ1-2; a possible D gene is TRBD1 (6 bases). This CDR3 is 13 amino acids long. V lost 7 bases and J 4 bases, leaving 13 bases between the germline ends. The germline V gene has CDR1 MNHNS and CDR2 SASEGT. The CDR3 loop is CASTPTGRYGYTF. In DNA, the CDR3 is TGTGCCAGCACTCCTACAGGGCGCTATGGCTACACCTTC.

V is TRBV18 and J is TRBJ2-5, with TRBD2 identical over 7 bases. Germline V gives CDR1 KGHSH, CDR2 LQKENI. The ends lost 6 bases at V and 4 bases at J; junction bases unmatched: 5. This CDR3 region has 13 residues. CDR3 coding DNA: TGTGCCAGCTCGAGGGAGGGTGGAGAGACCCAGTACTTC. Translated, it gives CASSREGGETQYF. Drawing the rest from reference TRBV18 and TRBJ2-5, the complete variable domain is NAGVMQNPRHLVRRRGQEARLRCSPMKGHSHVYWYRQLPEEGLKFMVYLQKENIIDESGMPKERFSAEFPKEGPSILRIQQVVRGDSAAYFCASSREGGETQYFGPGTRLLVL.

In the case of this clone: This specimen includes other DNA sequences encoding the same CDR3. The chain employs TRBV5-1 and TRBJ2-4, with D uncertain. Germline V lookup: CDR1 SGHRS, CDR2 YFSETQ. This CDR3 is 14 amino acids long. V lost 1 base, J lost 0 bases, and 5 bases lay in between. The CDR3 reads CASSLSLAKNIQYF. DNA for the CDR3: TGCGCCAGCAGCTTGAGTCTAGCCAAAAACATTCAGTACTTC.

With regard to this clone: Other DNA variants within this sample encode the same CDR3. The J gene is TRBJ1-5, the V gene TRBV6-5; D gene uncertain. This CDR3 is built from 13 residues. The germline V gene encodes CDR1 MNHEY and CDR2 SVGAGI. V lost 0 bases to trimming and J lost 4 bases, with 4 bases between them. CDR3 sequence reads: CASSYSNNQPQHF. In DNA, the CDR3 is TGTGCCAGCAGTTACTCGAATAATCAGCCCCAGCATTTT.

This chain links TRBV6-5 with TRBJ2-7; the match to TRBD2 covers 15 bases. Looked up from germline, CDR1 is MNHEY and CDR2 is SVGAGI. The ends lost 6 bases at V and 6 bases at J; junction bases unmatched: 3. CDR3 length: 14 amino acids. The chain's CDR3 is CASSGTSGRFEQYF. CDR3 sequence (DNA): TGTGCCAGCAGCGGGACTAGCGGGAGGTTCGAGCAGTACTTC.

The chain couples TRBV5-1 to TRBJ1-3; 7 positions agree with TRBD1. CDR3 size: 15 residues. CDR1 and CDR2 from the germline V gene are SGHRS and YFSETQ. Trimming at V came to 4 bases and at J to 0 bases, leaving 4 bases not matched to a gene. This chain's CDR3 is CASSQDRLSGNTIYF. The CDR3 DNA follows: TGCGCCAGCAGCCAGGACAGGCTCTCTGGAAACACCATATATTTT.

The V and J genes are TRBV5-1 and TRBJ2-1; no clear D gene. CDR1 is SGHRS, CDR2 YFSETQ, per germline. V lost 2 bases to trimming and J lost 5 bases, with 11 bases between them. This CDR3 has 14 residues. The DNA for the CDR3 is TGCGCCAGCAGCTTCCCCCTAGGCCACAATGAGCAGTTCTTC. It yields the protein CASSFPLGHNEQFF.

The V gene is TRBV6-5, the J gene TRBJ2-1, with D perhaps matching TRBD2 (6 bases). V was cut by 7 bases and J by 0 bases, with 10 bases left in between. The length of the CDR3 is 14 residues. Germline lookup yields CDR1 MNHEY and CDR2 SVGAGI. Here the CDR3 reads CASTGGISYNEQFF. The CDR3, as DNA: TGTGCCAGCACAGGCGGGATCTCCTACAATGAGCAGTTCTTC.

The chain couples TRBV9 to TRBJ2-3; TRBD2 matches at 12 bases. V lost 3 bases to trimming and J lost 4 bases; unmatched junction nucleotides: 3. This CDR3 has 15 amino acids. From germline, CDR1 is SGDLS and CDR2 YYNGEE. The CDR3 DNA reads TGTGCCAGCAGCGCGACTAGCGGGAGACCAGATACGCAGTATTTT. Encoded protein: CASSATSGRPDTQYF.

The V call is TRBV5-1, the J call TRBJ2-1, with 11 bases aligning to TRBD2. CDR1 is SGHRS and CDR2 is YFSETQ in the germline V gene. The trim removed 0 bases at V and 1 base at J, leaving 6 bases unmatched. This CDR3 comprises 18 residues. Here the CDR3 reads CASSLELAGVGSYNEQFF. CDR3 in DNA: TGCGCCAGCAGCTTGGAACTAGCGGGAGTCGGATCCTACAATGAGCAGTTCTTC. The full variable domain, in which reference TRBV5-1 and TRBJ2-1 provide the parts outside the CDR3, is KAGVTQTPRYLIKTRGQQVTLSCSPISGHRSVSWYQQTPGQGLQFLFEYFSETQRNKGNFPGRFSGRQFSNSRSEMNVSTLELGDSALYLCASSLELAGVGSYNEQFFGPGTRLTVL.